These 14 T cell receptor beta chains came from one sample sequenced in a study of T cell responses to AZD1222 COVID-19 vaccine. The data were produced by immunoSEQ multiplex PCR, yet TCRdb's version contains in-frame clones alone and is incomplete. The sample has some 97,000 clones; roughly 91% are singletons. The sample was peripheral blood, taken on day 0 of AZD1222 vaccination. Receptors originate from an adult in good health.

The chain uses TRBV3-1 (or the pseudogene TRBV3-2) and TRBJ2-7; D gene uncertain. V lost 0 bases and J lost 0, with 9 bases in between. The CDR3 has 15 amino acids. The germline CDR1 and CDR2 sequences are LGHDT and YNNKEL (reference sequence). CDR3 DNA sequence: TGTGCCAGCAGCCAAGAAGCGATAAACTCCTACGAGCAGTACTTC. This encodes CASSQEAINSYEQYF.

V and J are TRBV3-1 (or the pseudogene TRBV3-2) and TRBJ2-7; no reliable D call. The ends were cut back, 9 bases at V and 4 bases at J, with 7 bases in the middle. This CDR3 has 10 amino acids. Germline V gene data show CDR1 as LGHDT and CDR2 as YNNKEL (reference sequence). The CDR3: CARTRYEQYF. CDR3 in DNA: TGTGCCAGGACTCGATACGAGCAGTACTTC.

The genes are TRBV28 and TRBJ1-2, with 7 bases matching TRBD1. The CDR3 has 13 amino acids. The V gene end was trimmed by 2 bases and the J gene end by 4 bases; junction bases not matched to a gene: 1. From germline, CDR1 is MDHEN and CDR2 SYDVKM. The CDR3 DNA sequence: TGTGCCAGCAGTTTACGACAGGGCTATGGCTACACCTTC. Protein product: CASSLRQGYGYTF.

The J gene is TRBJ2-7, the V gene TRBV7-3; D is perhaps TRBD1 (6 bases). CDR1 is SGHTA, CDR2 FQGTGA, per germline. Trimming pared 2 bases from V and 3 bases from J, leaving 8 bases between. The CDR3 runs 13 residues. CDR3 in DNA: TGTGCCAGCAGCTTAGCACAGGGCTACGAGCAGTACTTC. Its translation is CASSLAQGYEQYF.

The genes are TRBV7-9 and TRBJ1-5; maybe TRBD1 (5 bases). The V and J ends lost 4 bases and 1 base respectively, with 5 bases between them. CDR1 SEHNR and CDR2 FQNEAQ come from the germline V gene (reference sequence). The CDR3 runs 13 residues. Written as DNA, the CDR3 is TGTGCCAGCAGCTGGGACAGCAATCAGCCCCAGCATTTT. Translating gives CASSWDSNQPQHF. Supplemented by reference TRBV7-9 and TRBJ1-5, the full variable domain reads DTGVSQNPRHKITKRGQNVTFRCDPISEHNRLYWYRQTLGQGPEFLTYFQNEAQLEKSRLLSDRFSAERPKGSFSTLEIQRTEQGDSAMYLCASSWDSNQPQHFGDGTRLSIL.

The chain employs TRBV6-5 and TRBJ1-3; D unresolved. The CDR3 sequence is 12 residues long. With 4 bases removed from V and 6 bases from J, the gap between germline ends came to 7 bases. Germline CDR1 reads MNHEY; CDR2 reads SVGAGI. This CDR3 is CASSWMENTIYF. CDR3 nucleotide sequence: TGTGCCAGCAGTTGGATGGAAAACACCATATATTTT.

J is TRBJ1-2 and V is TRBV28; D unclear. Germline CDR1 MDHEN, CDR2 SYDVKM. The germline V and J ends were trimmed by 6 bases and 2 bases, with 7 bases remaining between them. CDR3 length: 12 residues. The CDR3 loop is CASSFRNYGYTF. The CDR3 bases are TGTGCCAGCAGCTTCCGGAACTATGGCTACACCTTC.

The J gene is TRBJ1-4, the V gene TRBV7-9; 9 bases are shared with TRBD1. V lost 5 bases, J lost 7 bases, and 8 bases stayed unmatched. Per the germline V gene, CDR1 is SEHNR and CDR2 is FQNEAQ (reference sequence). The CDR3 is 15 residues long. The CDR3 DNA sequence: TGTGCCAGCAGCCGCCGGGACAGGGAGACTGAAAAACTGTTTTTT. Its protein is CASSRRDRETEKLFF.

The chain joins TRBV25-1 to TRBJ2-2; D possibly corresponds to TRBD2 (5 bases). The V gene lost 3 bases and the J gene lost 1 base, with 6 bases spanning the gap. Germline CDR1 MGHDK, CDR2 SYGVNS. The CDR3 extends over 14 amino acids. The CDR3 sequence is CASSDSGNTGELFF. In DNA, the CDR3 is TGTGCCAGCAGTGACAGCGGGAACACCGGGGAGCTGTTTTTT.

The rearrangement joins TRBV5-1 to TRBJ2-5; 10 bases map to TRBD2. The CDR3 totals 16 residues. V lost 3 bases, J lost 1 base, and 6 bases stayed unmatched. Germline CDR1 and CDR2: SGHRS and YFSETQ. For the CDR3, the DNA is TGCGCCAGCAGCTACGCTAGCGGGGGCTCCCAAGAGACCCAGTACTTC. Translating it yields CASSYASGGSQETQYF.

This clone was seen a few times. V is TRBV18 and J is TRBJ2-1; possible D gene TRBD2, 6 bases. Deletions cut 5 bases from V and 0 bases from J, with 11 bases between. Germline V gives CDR1 KGHSH, CDR2 LQKENI. The CDR3 totals 15 residues. The CDR3 loop is CASSFGGSSYNEQFF. The CDR3 DNA reads as TGTGCCAGCTCATTCGGGGGAAGCTCCTACAATGAGCAGTTCTTC.

This sequence joins TRBV2 and TRBJ1-1, with D unclear. CDR3 size: 11 residues. Trimming shortened V by 3 bases and J by 6 bases, and 5 bases separated the two germline ends. CDR1 is SNHLY and CDR2 is FYNNEI in the germline V gene. The CDR3 DNA is TGTGCCAGCAGTGAGGGCCCTGAAGCTTTCTTT. Amino acid sequence: CASSEGPEAFF.

The gene calls are TRBV13 and TRBJ2-1; TRBD1 agrees at 7 bases. V lost 3 bases and J lost 7; bases outside the gene matches: 3. CDR1 PRHDT and CDR2 FYEKMQ come from the germline V gene (reference sequence). The CDR3 is 13 residues long. The CDR3 sequence is CASSLTGRNEQFF. The DNA for the CDR3 is TGTGCCAGCAGCTTGACAGGGCGGAATGAGCAGTTCTTC.

Regarding this clone: The sample carries other DNA sequences with the same CDR3. The chain combines TRBV11-1 with TRBJ2-7; tentative D call: TRBD1 (5 bases). The CDR3 is made up of 12 amino acids. The germline gives CDR1 SGHAT, CDR2 FQDESV (reference sequence). Trimming left V 3 bases short and J 3 bases short, with 6 bases between. In nucleotides, the CDR3 is TGTGCCAGCAGCTTGCAGGGCTACGAGCAGTACTTC. Translating gives CASSLQGYEQYF.